The TCR beta chain under discussion was sequenced for a study of vaccination and CD4 T cells after COVID-19 (dated by TCRdb to between 2020 and 2023). Context from the whole study: SARS-CoV-2 positivity had been established in the convalescent patients by nasal swab PCR, and mild disease was recorded in several of these patients and severe disease in one. Post-COVID blood samples from convalescent patients were collected a median of around 100 days after diagnosis, with a range of 35 to 161 days. In the convalescent cohort there were six males and four females, among whom were two Hispanic individuals, seven Caucasians, two Asians and one multiracial person. The cultures were stimulated with overlapping spike peptide pools from SARS-CoV-2 and from the common cold coronaviruses HCoV-NL63, HCoV-OC43 and HCoV-229E. In control cultures, a CEFX viral epitope pool was used as positive control, an HIV-1 Nef peptide pool was used as negative control, or no peptide was added. Two doses of either the Pfizer-BioNTech BNT162b2 vaccine (n=8) or the Moderna mRNA-1273 vaccine (n=2) were administered to participants. The time from the second vaccine dose to post-vaccine blood sampling had a median of roughly 72 days and ranged from 14 to 241 days. In around ten COVID-19 convalescent patients and a few infection-naive healthy vaccine recipients, the spike-specific CD4+ TCR repertoire before mRNA vaccination was compared with the repertoire after mRNA vaccination. Results the study describes overall, beyond this receptor: Relatively few convalescent patients were included in the study, and early timepoints after natural infection were not analyzed. The median number of SARS-CoV-2-reactive clonotypes rose from about 23 after infection to roughly 38 after vaccination, but the change was not significant. Of the vaccine-specific clones in convalescent patients, 304 of 307, or nearly all, reacted only to SARS-CoV-2 spike and did not cross-react with common cold coronaviruses. In convalescent patients, a median about 86% of post-vaccine SARS-CoV-2-reactive clones were detected only after vaccination, and vaccine-specific priming was suggested by this finding.

According to the study, the label for this sample's treatment or condition signals: roughly nine-day PBMC culture with coronavirus spike peptide pools or control peptides (ViraFEST assay). To expand antigen-specific T cells with peptide pools and then pick out the expanded clonotypes through TCR sequencing, the study relied on the ViraFEST assay. Positive SARS-CoV-2 PCR tests in the convalescent patients dated from March to December 2020, before Alpha, Beta and Delta variants emerged in the United States. About 2 million PBMCs per well were cultured in IMDM with about 5% human AB serum and roughly 9.3 IU/ml IL-2, plus 10 ug/ml peptide pools. On days 3 and 7, half of the culture medium was replaced with fresh IL-2-containing medium. CD4+ T cells were isolated after about nine days of culture through negative selection using the EasySep CD4+ T cell isolation kit. Ficoll-Paque Plus gradient centrifugation was used to isolate PBMCs from whole blood, and the isolated PBMCs were then either used fresh or cryopreserved at -140C. Culture conditions were generally each tested in triplicate wells.

Library creation used PCR. DNA from cultured CD4+ T cells underwent TCR sequencing with the Oncomine TCR Beta short-read assay at the Johns Hopkins FTIC core. The QIAamp micro DNA kit was used to extract genomic DNA from the cultured CD4+ T cells. Oncomine TCR Beta libraries from cultured CD4+ T cells were pooled using unique dual indexes and sequenced on an Illumina iSeq 100. For the original study's pipeline: Non-productive sequences were filtered out, and CDR3s that did not start with C, did not end with F or W, or were shorter than 7 amino acids were discarded. The MANAFEST web application identified antigen-specific clonotypes by comparing peptide-stimulated wells against reference wells and other culture wells. Positive clones required FDR below 0.05, an odds ratio above 5, and productive frequency above 0.1% in at least two of three replicate wells. Clonotypes that were significantly expanded in both SARS-CoV-2 spike wells and at least one common cold coronavirus spike condition were defined as cross-reactive. Levenshtein distances (stringdist) and unrooted phylogenetic trees (ape) in R version 3.6.1 were used to assess CDR3 homology. In TCRdb, the public reads were trimmed at Q25 with fastp and aligned with MiXCR, with productive beta chains retained. One record per CDR3 amino acid sequence lists the most common genes and DNA. The V and J calls come from TCRdb's annotation, not from the publication. The sample table lists about 9,700 distinct CDR3 sequences, 51% of them with a count of one. Roughly 22% of the sample is in the top ten clones.

CDR1 MRHNA and CDR2 SNTAGT are derived from the germline V gene. The CDR3 has 14 amino acids, counting the end cysteine and phenylalanine. Solely the CDR3 DNA is kept, with 42 bases framed from the first base. Trimming at the junction amounts to 4 bases on V and 0 bases on J, and the germline ends lie 7 bases apart. With regard to this clonotype: Its target antigen remains unknown. No much larger clone is present one base from it, and per-base qualities are unavailable.

Sequenced material: CD4+ T cells from blood, cultured in vitro. The sequence was collected from a human donor who had recovered from COVID-19. The V gene is TRBV6-4 and the J gene is TRBJ2-1; TRBD1 is perhaps the D gene, given 5 matching bases. The CDR3 is CASSADSSYNEQFF. The sequenced DNA: TGTGCCAGCAGTGCTGACAGCTCCTACAATGAGCAGTTCTTC.